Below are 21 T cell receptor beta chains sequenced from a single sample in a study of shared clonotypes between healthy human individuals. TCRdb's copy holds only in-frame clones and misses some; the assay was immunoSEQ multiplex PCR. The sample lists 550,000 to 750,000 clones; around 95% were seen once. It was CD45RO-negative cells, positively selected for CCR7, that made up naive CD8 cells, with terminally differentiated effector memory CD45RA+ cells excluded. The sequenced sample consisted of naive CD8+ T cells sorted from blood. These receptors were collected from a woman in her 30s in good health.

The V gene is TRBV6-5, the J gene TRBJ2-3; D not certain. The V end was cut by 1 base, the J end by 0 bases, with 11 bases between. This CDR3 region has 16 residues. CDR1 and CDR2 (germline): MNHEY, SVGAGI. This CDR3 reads CASSYLFRTSTDTQYF. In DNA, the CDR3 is TGTGCCAGCAGTTACTTGTTCAGAACTAGCACAGATACGCAGTATTTT.

The CDR3 DNA follows: TGTGCCAGCAGTTATTCCCCCCACTACGAGCAGTACTTC. Its translation: CASSYSPHYEQYF. The V and J genes are TRBV27 and TRBJ2-7; D remains unclear. Trimming shortened V by 4 bases and J by 3 bases, and 10 bases separated the two germline ends. The CDR3 runs 13 residues. Germline V gives CDR1 MNHEY, CDR2 SMNVEV (reference sequence).

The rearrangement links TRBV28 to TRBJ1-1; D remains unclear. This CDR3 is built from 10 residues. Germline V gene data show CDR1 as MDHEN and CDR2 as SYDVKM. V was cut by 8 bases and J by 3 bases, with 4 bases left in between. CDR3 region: CASFDTEAFF. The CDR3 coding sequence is TGTGCCAGCTTTGACACTGAAGCTTTCTTT.

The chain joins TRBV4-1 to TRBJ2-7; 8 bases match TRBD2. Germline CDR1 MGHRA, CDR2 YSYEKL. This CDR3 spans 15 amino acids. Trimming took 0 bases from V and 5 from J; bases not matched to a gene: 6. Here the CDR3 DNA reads TGCGCCAGCAGCCAAGAGGGGCGGGGGGCAGACGAGCAGTACTTC. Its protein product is CASSQEGRGADEQYF.

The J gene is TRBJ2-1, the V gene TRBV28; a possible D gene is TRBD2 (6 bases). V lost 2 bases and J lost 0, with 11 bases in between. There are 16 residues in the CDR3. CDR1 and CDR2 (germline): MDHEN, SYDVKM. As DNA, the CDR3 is TGTGCCAGCAGTTTAGGAGGGCTGAACTCCTACAATGAGCAGTTCTTC. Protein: CASSLGGLNSYNEQFF.

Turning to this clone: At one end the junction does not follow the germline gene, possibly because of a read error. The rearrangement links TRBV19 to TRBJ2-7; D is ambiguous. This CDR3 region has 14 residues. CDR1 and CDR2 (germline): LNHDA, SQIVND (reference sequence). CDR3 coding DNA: TGTGCCAGTAGTCTAGAGACACGGCCCCACGAGCAGTACTTC. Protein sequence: CASSLETRPHEQYF.

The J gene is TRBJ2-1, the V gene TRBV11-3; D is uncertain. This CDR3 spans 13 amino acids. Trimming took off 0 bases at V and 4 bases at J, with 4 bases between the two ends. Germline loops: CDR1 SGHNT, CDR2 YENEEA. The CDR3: CASSLDRYNEQFF. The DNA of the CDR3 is TGTGCCAGCAGCTTAGATAGGTACAATGAGCAGTTCTTC.

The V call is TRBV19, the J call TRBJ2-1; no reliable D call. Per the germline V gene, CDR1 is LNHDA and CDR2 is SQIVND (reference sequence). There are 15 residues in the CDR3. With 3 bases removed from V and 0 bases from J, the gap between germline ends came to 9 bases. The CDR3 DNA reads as TGTGCCAGTAGTATCACACCGAGCTCCTACAATGAGCAGTTCTTC. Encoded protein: CASSITPSSYNEQFF.

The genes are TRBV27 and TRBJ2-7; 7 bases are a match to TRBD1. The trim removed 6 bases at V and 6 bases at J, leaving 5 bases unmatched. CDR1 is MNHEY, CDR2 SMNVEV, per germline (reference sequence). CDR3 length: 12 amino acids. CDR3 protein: CASRTGWGEQYF. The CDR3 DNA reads TGTGCCAGCAGGACAGGGTGGGGCGAGCAGTACTTC.

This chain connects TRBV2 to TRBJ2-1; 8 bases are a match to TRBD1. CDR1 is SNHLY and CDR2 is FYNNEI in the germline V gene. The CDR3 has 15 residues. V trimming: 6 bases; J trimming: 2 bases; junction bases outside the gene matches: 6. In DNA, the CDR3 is TGTGCCAGCAGGGACAGGGAGTGGGCCTACAATGAGCAGTTCTTC. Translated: CASRDREWAYNEQFF.

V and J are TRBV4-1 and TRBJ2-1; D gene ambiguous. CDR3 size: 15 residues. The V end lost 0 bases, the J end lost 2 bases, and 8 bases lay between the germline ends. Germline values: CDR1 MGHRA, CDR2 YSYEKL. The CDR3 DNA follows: TGCGCCAGCAGCCAAGAGACTTCTCCCTACAATGAGCAGTTCTTC. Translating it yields CASSQETSPYNEQFF.

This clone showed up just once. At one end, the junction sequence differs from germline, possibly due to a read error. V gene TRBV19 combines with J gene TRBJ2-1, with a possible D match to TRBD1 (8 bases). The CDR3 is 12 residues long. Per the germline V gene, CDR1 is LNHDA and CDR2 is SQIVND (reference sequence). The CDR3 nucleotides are TGTGCCAGTAGTAGCGGACAGGGCCGGGAGGTCTTC. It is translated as CASSSGQGREVF.

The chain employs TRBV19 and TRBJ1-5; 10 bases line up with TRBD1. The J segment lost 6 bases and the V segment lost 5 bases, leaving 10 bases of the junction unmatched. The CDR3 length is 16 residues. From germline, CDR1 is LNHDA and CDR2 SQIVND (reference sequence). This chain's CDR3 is CASSPQGQGRVQPQHF. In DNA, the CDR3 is TGTGCCAGTAGTCCTCAGGGACAGGGGCGTGTTCAGCCCCAGCATTTT.

This CDR3 reads CASSHGGEGTQETQYF. The DNA of the CDR3 is TGTGCCAGCAGCCACGGGGGGGAGGGAACGCAAGAGACCCAGTACTTC. The chain combines TRBV7-2 with TRBJ2-5; 8 bases map to TRBD2. This CDR3 has 16 residues. The ends lost 5 bases at V and 2 bases at J; junction bases unmatched: 10. Germline loops: CDR1 SGHTA, CDR2 FQGNSA.

In DNA form, the CDR3 reads TGTGCCAGTTCGGACACAGCCTACGAGCAGTACTTC. The encoded protein is CASSDTAYEQYF. The chain combines TRBV19 with TRBJ2-7; D is possibly TRBD1 (5 bases). The CDR3 runs to 12 residues. Germline assignment: CDR1 LNHDA and CDR2 SQIVND (reference sequence). V shed 8 bases and J shed 2 bases, with 10 bases lying between them.

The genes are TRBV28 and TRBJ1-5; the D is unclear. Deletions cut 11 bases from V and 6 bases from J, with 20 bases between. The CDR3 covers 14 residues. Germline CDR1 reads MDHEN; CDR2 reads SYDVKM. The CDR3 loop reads CACDQPAEGQPQHF. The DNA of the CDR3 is TGTGCCTGCGATCAGCCTGCGGAAGGTCAGCCCCAGCATTTT.

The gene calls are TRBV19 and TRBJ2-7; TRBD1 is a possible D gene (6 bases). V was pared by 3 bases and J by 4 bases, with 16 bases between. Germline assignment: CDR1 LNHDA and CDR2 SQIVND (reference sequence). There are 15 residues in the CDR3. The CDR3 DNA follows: TGTGCCAGTAGTATTTACGGGGAAGGGGGATACGAGCAGTACTTC. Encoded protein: CASSIYGEGGYEQYF.

CDR3 bases: TGCGCCAGCAGCTTGGCATGGGGAGGTTACAATGAGCAGTTCTTC. Amino acid sequence: CASSLAWGGYNEQFF. V and J are TRBV5-1 and TRBJ2-1, with D tentatively TRBD2 (6 bases). The V end lost 0 bases, the J end lost 4 bases, and 11 bases lay between the germline ends. The CDR3 totals 15 residues. The germline gives CDR1 SGHRS, CDR2 YFSETQ.

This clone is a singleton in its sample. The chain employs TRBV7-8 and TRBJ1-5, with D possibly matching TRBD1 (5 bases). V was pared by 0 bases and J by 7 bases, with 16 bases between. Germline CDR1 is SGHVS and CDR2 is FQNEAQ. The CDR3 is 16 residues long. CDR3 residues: CASSLAKRQGEQPQHF. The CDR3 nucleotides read TGTGCCAGCAGCTTAGCGAAGAGGCAGGGCGAACAGCCCCAGCATTTT.

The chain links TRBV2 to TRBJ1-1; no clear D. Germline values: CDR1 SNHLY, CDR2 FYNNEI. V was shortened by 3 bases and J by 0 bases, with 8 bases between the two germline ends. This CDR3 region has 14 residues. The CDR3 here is CASSEMGVNTEAFF. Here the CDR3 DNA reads TGTGCCAGCAGTGAGATGGGTGTGAACACTGAAGCTTTCTTT.

The CDR3 coding sequence is TGTGCCAGCAGTGCTATGACTAGCGGGAAGGAGACCCAGTACTTC. As protein: CASSAMTSGKETQYF. This rearrangement joins TRBV28 to TRBJ2-5, with 11 positions matching TRBD2. The germline V gene encodes CDR1 MDHEN and CDR2 SYDVKM. The CDR3 contains 15 residues. V was pared by 5 bases and J by 5 bases, with 7 bases of the junction left unmatched.